The clone carrying this TCR beta chain was seen many times. These data originate in a study of T cells after yellow fever vaccination. Via MiXCR, TCRdb re-called the 5' RACE reads, giving one row per CDR3 protein. The sample lists approximately 330,000 distinct CDR3 sequences, roughly 4.3% occurring once. Trimming removed 3 bases from V and 3 bases from J, with 15 bases in between. Germline V gene data show CDR1 as GTSNPN and CDR2 as SVGIG (reference sequence). The CDR3 has 14 amino acids. This sequence originates from a man younger than 30 who received the YFV17D yellow fever vaccine. The chain combines TRBV30 with TRBJ2-7; a possible D gene is TRBD2 (5 bases). The sequences come from PBMCs, collected 5 days after the yellow fever booster vaccination. The CDR3 region is CAWRPPGSYYEQYF. The CDR3 DNA is TGTGCCTGGAGACCCCCGGGGTCCTACTACGAGCAGTACTTC.